The 16 T cell receptor beta chains reported below all come from one sample, sequenced in a study of T-cell reconstitution after alpha-beta-depleted transplantation in children. Unique molecular identifiers were incorporated during preparation of the TCRbeta library. TCRdb ran MiXCR on the PCR reads and lists one entry per CDR3 protein. The data hold 210,000 or so distinct CDR3 sequences, with roughly a tenth observed a single time. The sequences come from PBMCs, collected before TCRalphabeta/CD19-depleted stem cell transplant. The receptor source for this set is a child younger than two with acute myeloid leukemia, due to receive a stem cell transplant.

Many counts were recorded for this clonotype. The chain links TRBV5-1 to TRBJ2-2; either TRBD1 or TRBD2 may fit D (5 bases each). Per germline, CDR1 SGHRS and CDR2 YFSETQ. V was shortened by 4 bases and J by 4 bases, with 17 bases between the two germline ends. The CDR3 spans 16 residues. This CDR3 is CASSGEGSSGTGELFF. In DNA form, the CDR3 reads TGCGCCAGCAGCGGAGAGGGGAGTTCGGGCACCGGGGAGCTGTTTTTT.

This clonotype was seen many times. This chain joins TRBV11-1 and TRBJ2-1; TRBD2 aligns across 8 bases. Germline V CDR1 and CDR2: SGHAT, FQDESV (reference sequence). The CDR3 has 17 residues. The V gene end was trimmed by 4 bases and the J gene end by 3 bases; junction bases not matched to a gene: 11. CDR3: CASSWWSLAGGYNEQFF. The CDR3 bases are TGTGCCAGCAGCTGGTGGTCTTTGGCGGGAGGCTACAATGAGCAGTTCTTC. Full variable domain (remainder filled in from reference TRBV11-1 and TRBJ2-1): EAEVAQSPRYKITEKSQAVAFWCDPISGHATLYWYRQILGQGPELLVQFQDESVVDDSQLPKDRFSAERLKGVDSTLKIQPAELGDSAMYLCASSWWSLAGGYNEQFFGPGTRLTVL.

The table lists this clonotype with many counts. This rearrangement joins TRBV24-1 to TRBJ1-5; D perhaps matches TRBD1 (5 bases). Trimming pared 2 bases from V and 7 bases from J, leaving 14 bases between. Germline V gives CDR1 KGHDR, CDR2 SFDVKD. The length of the CDR3 is 15 residues. CDR3 DNA: TGTGCCACCAGTGATTCAGTGGGGGGTCGGCAGCCCCAGCATTTT. This sequence encodes CATSDSVGGRQPQHF.

The CDR3 nucleotides are TGTGCCAGCAGTTCGGCCAGGACTAGCGGGGGACCCTACGAGCAGTACTTC. Encoded protein: CASSSARTSGGPYEQYF. V gene TRBV6-2 or TRBV6-3 combines with J gene TRBJ2-7; 13 bases line up with TRBD2. V shed 4 bases, J shed 2 bases, and the junction held 8 bases outside the gene matches. This CDR3 is 17 amino acids long. CDR1 and CDR2 (germline): MNHEY, SVGEGT.

This clonotype showed up many times. The chain carries TRBV10-2 and TRBJ2-7; no clear D. V lost 3 bases and J lost 0, with 9 bases in between. This CDR3 region has 14 residues. Germline CDR1 WSHSY, CDR2 SAAADI. CDR3: CASSDARNSYEQYF. The CDR3 nucleotides read TGCGCCAGCAGTGACGCCAGAAACTCCTACGAGCAGTACTTC.

This clonotype was found many times. The gene calls are TRBV7-3 and TRBJ2-3, with 10 bases matching TRBD2. This CDR3 has 17 residues. Germline V gives CDR1 SGHTA, CDR2 FQGTGA. V lost 5 bases and J lost 1; bases outside the gene matches: 9. As DNA, the CDR3 is TGTGCCAGCAGCCCCCTCACCGGGACTAGCGGCACAGATACGCAGTATTTT. It codes for CASSPLTGTSGTDTQYF.

This clonotype has ten or more counts. The chain combines TRBV6-2 or TRBV6-3 with TRBJ1-2, with 11 bases matching TRBD1. The CDR3 runs to 14 residues. Trimming removed 4 bases from V and 4 bases from J; junction bases left unmatched: 2. The V gene's germline CDR1 is MNHEY and CDR2 SVGEGT. Written as DNA, the CDR3 is TGTGCCAGCAGTTTTGGACAGGGGGCCTATGGCTACACCTTC. Amino acids: CASSFGQGAYGYTF.

The genes are TRBV5-1 and TRBJ2-5, with a weak D call TRBD2 (6 bases). Germline values: CDR1 SGHRS, CDR2 YFSETQ. The CDR3 has 14 amino acids. V was trimmed by 4 bases and J by 0 bases, leaving 10 bases between them. The chain's CDR3 is CASSTGTDQETQYF. The CDR3 bases are TGCGCCAGCAGCACCGGGACTGACCAAGAGACCCAGTACTTC. Looking up the rest from reference TRBV5-1 and TRBJ2-5 gives the full variable domain: KAGVTQTPRYLIKTRGQQVTLSCSPISGHRSVSWYQQTPGQGLQFLFEYFSETQRNKGNFPGRFSGRQFSNSRSEMNVSTLELGDSALYLCASSTGTDQETQYFGPGTRLLVL.

This clonotype has at least ten counts. The genes are TRBV6-2 or TRBV6-3 and TRBJ2-1, with D tentatively TRBD1 (6 bases). Trimming took 11 bases from V and 0 from J, leaving 26 bases between them. This CDR3 contains 18 residues. Germline-derived CDR1 and CDR2 are MNHEY and SVGEGT. CDR3 loop: CASHRDTGLPSSYNEQFF. CDR3 nucleotides: TGTGCCTCCCACCGGGACACCGGGCTACCGAGCTCCTACAATGAGCAGTTCTTC.

This clonotype was found many times. The genes are TRBV4-1 and TRBJ2-2; D is undetermined. This CDR3 region has 15 residues. V was cut by 1 base and J by 0 bases, with 6 bases left in between. From germline, CDR1 is MGHRA and CDR2 YSYEKL. CDR3 DNA: TGCGCCAGCAGCCAAGGCTCCACGAACACCGGGGAGCTGTTTTTT. Translating gives CASSQGSTNTGELFF.

This clonotype was observed a handful of times. The chain joins TRBV2 to TRBJ2-7; possible D gene TRBD2, 6 bases. The germline V gene encodes CDR1 SNHLY and CDR2 FYNNEI. V was cut by 6 bases and J by 1 base, with 16 bases left in between. This CDR3 is 15 amino acids long. This CDR3 reads CASRRAGTGSYEQYF. Written as DNA, the CDR3 is TGTGCCAGCAGGCGTGCCGGGACTGGATCCTACGAGCAGTACTTC.

This clonotype was seen repeatedly, ten times or more. This chain links TRBV28 with TRBJ1-1; 7 bases are a match to TRBD1. Per the germline V gene, CDR1 is MDHEN and CDR2 is SYDVKM. The CDR3 length is 12 residues. V was pared by 1 base and J by 10 bases, with 3 bases of the junction left unmatched. CDR3 loop: CASSLYRGGAFF. As DNA, the CDR3 is TGTGCCAGCAGTTTATACAGGGGAGGAGCTTTCTTT.

This clonotype was found many times. CDR3 coding DNA: TGTGCCAGCAGCTTTACAGGGGGCATAGAACAGCCCCAGCATTTT. Translation gives CASSFTGGIEQPQHF. The V and J genes are TRBV7-2 and TRBJ1-5; 9 nucleotides agree with TRBD1. With V trimmed by 3 bases and J by 7 bases, 7 bases remained unmatched. Germline V gene sequence: CDR1 SGHTA, CDR2 FQGNSA. The CDR3 totals 15 residues. The variable domain in full, with the rest retrieved from reference TRBV7-2 and TRBJ1-5, is GAGVSQSPSNKVTEKGKDVELRCDPISGHTALYWYRQSLGQGLEFLIYFQGNSAPDKSGLPSDRFSAERTGGSVSTLTIQRTQQEDSAVYLCASSFTGGIEQPQHFGDGTRLSIL.

CDR3 protein: CASSPTSGSGGETQYF. Written as DNA, the CDR3 is TGTGCCAGCAGCCCAACTAGCGGGAGCGGGGGAGAGACCCAGTACTTC. The V call is TRBV7-3, the J call TRBJ2-5; TRBD2 matches 11 bases. This CDR3 is 16 amino acids long. Germline assignment: CDR1 SGHTA and CDR2 FQGTGA. V shed 5 bases, J shed 4 bases, and the junction held 9 bases outside the gene matches.

There are many counts of this clonotype. The chain has TRBV7-2 and TRBJ2-5; 9 bases line up with TRBD1. Germline V CDR1 and CDR2: SGHTA, FQGNSA. V was pared by 3 bases and J by 7 bases, with 15 bases of the junction left unmatched. This CDR3 is built from 17 residues. The CDR3 loop reads CASSFLPVGGTGRTQYF. The CDR3 coding sequence is TGTGCCAGCAGCTTCCTTCCCGTGGGCGGGACAGGGAGGACCCAGTACTTC.

This clonotype came up many times. This chain joins TRBV10-3 and TRBJ2-6; the match to TRBD1 covers 7 bases. The CDR3 length is 18 residues. CDR1 is ENHRY and CDR2 is SYGVKD in the germline V gene. With 7 bases clipped from V and 0 bases from J, the junction kept 12 bases outside the gene matches. CDR3 amino acids: CAIKASRQGSSGANVLTF. The CDR3 coding sequence is TGTGCCATCAAAGCCTCGAGACAGGGTTCCTCTGGGGCCAACGTCCTGACTTTC.